A single sample gave rise to the 10 T cell receptor beta chains below, sequenced in a study of cytomegalovirus exposure and HLA in healthy donors. PCR used 60 Vbeta primers and 13 Jbeta primers. Clones were read by immunoSEQ multiplex PCR, and TCRdb kept only the in-frame ones, dropping some. The repertoire has tens of thousands of clones, roughly 67% of them found once; the top ten carry around 2%. Sequencing was performed on PBMCs. The receptors originated from a human donor in good health.

This chain connects TRBV6-1 to TRBJ2-3; 8 positions agree with TRBD2. The CDR3 has 15 residues. Germline CDR1 is MNHNS and CDR2 is SASEGT. The V and J ends lost 5 bases and 6 bases, in that order; junction bases with no gene match: 10. The CDR3 nucleotides are TGTGCCAGCAGTAATCAGGCGGGGGGCGGGGATACGCAGTATTTT. It encodes CASSNQAGGGDTQYF.

V usage is TRBV6-6 and J usage is TRBJ1-4; D uncertain. CDR1 and CDR2 from the germline V gene are MNHNY and SVGAGI (reference sequence). The V and J ends lost 4 bases and 10 bases respectively, with 16 bases between them. The CDR3 is 14 amino acids. The CDR3 here is CASSLRTVGGKLFF. CDR3 DNA: TGTGCCAGCAGTTTGAGAACAGTAGGAGGAAAACTGTTTTTT.

The chain carries TRBV5-4 and TRBJ2-3, with D possibly TRBD1 on 6 matching bases. The V gene lost 4 bases and the J gene lost 2 bases, with 14 bases spanning the gap. Germline V gives CDR1 SGHNT, CDR2 YYREEE (reference sequence). This CDR3 is built from 15 residues. The CDR3 loop reads CASSHPTGNTDTQYF. The CDR3 bases are TGTGCCAGCAGCCACCCGACAGGCAACACAGATACGCAGTATTTT.

The V gene is TRBV6-5, the J gene TRBJ1-1, with D possibly matching TRBD1 (5 bases). This CDR3 is 15 amino acids long. V lost 5 bases, J lost 1 base, and 14 bases lay in between. Germline V gives CDR1 MNHEY, CDR2 SVGAGI. Written as DNA, the CDR3 is TGTGCCAGCAGTCCCAGACAGAGACAGAACACTGAAGCTTTCTTT. It is translated as CASSPRQRQNTEAFF.

CDR3 loop: CSVPRVDTQYF. The CDR3 DNA follows: TGCAGCGTTCCCCGTGTTGATACGCAGTATTTT. V usage is TRBV29-1 and J usage is TRBJ2-3; no firm D call. V was trimmed by 5 bases and J by 6 bases, leaving 9 bases between them. Per germline, CDR1 SQVTM and CDR2 ANQGSEA. The CDR3 extends over 11 amino acids.

To note about this clone: Relative to the germline gene, one junction end is altered; a read error may explain this. This chain joins TRBV5-1 and TRBJ2-3; TRBD2 matches at 8 bases. The CDR3 is 17 residues long. Germline CDR1 SGHRS, CDR2 YFSETQ. CDR3 bases: TGCGCCAGCAGCCCGTACTCGGGCGGGGGGTACACAGATGCGCAGTATTTT. Amino acid sequence: CASSPYSGGGYTDAQYF.

The gene calls are TRBV7-3 and TRBJ2-5; D not resolved. The CDR3 loop spans 13 amino acids. With 1 base removed from V and 9 bases from J, the gap between germline ends came to 12 bases. Germline V gene lookup returns CDR1 SGHTA and CDR2 FQGTGA. The CDR3 bases are TGTGCCAGCAGCTTAAATGATCCTGGGCCCCAGTACTTC. This gives the protein CASSLNDPGPQYF.

The rearrangement joins TRBV9 to TRBJ2-3; D possibly corresponds to TRBD2 (6 bases). Germline CDR1 is SGDLS and CDR2 is YYNGEE. The V and J ends lost 1 base and 1 base respectively, with 13 bases between them. The CDR3 length is 16 residues. The CDR3 DNA reads as TGTGCCAGCAGCGTAACGCCCGGGACTGGCACAGATACGCAGTATTTT. Translation gives CASSVTPGTGTDTQYF.

The chain couples TRBV28 to TRBJ1-1; 9 bases are a match to TRBD1. Trimming took 5 bases from V and 1 from J; bases not matched to a gene: 8. Germline CDR1 is MDHEN and CDR2 is SYDVKM. CDR3 length: 16 residues. CDR3 amino acids: CASSQIGQGRNTEAFF. The CDR3 bases are TGTGCCAGCAGTCAAATCGGACAGGGGAGGAACACTGAAGCTTTCTTT.

The chain has TRBV7-2 and TRBJ1-6; tentative D call: TRBD1 (5 bases). Germline V lookup: CDR1 SGHTA, CDR2 FQGNSA. This CDR3 contains 14 residues. Trimming shortened V by 5 bases and J by 11 bases, and 16 bases separated the two germline ends. CDR3 sequence: CASSQNVAGPPLHF. The DNA for the CDR3 is TGTGCCAGCAGCCAGAACGTAGCAGGGCCACCCCTCCACTTT.